The 8 T cell receptor beta chains given below trace back to one sample, sequenced in a study of cytomegalovirus exposure and HLA in healthy donors. The protocol was immunoSEQ multiplex PCR, while the TCRdb copy is restricted to in-frame clones and leaves out a portion. The repertoire holds about 38,000 clones, with approximately 92% as singletons. Specimen: PBMCs. All receptors derive from a man aged 18-30 years in good health and CMV-seronegative.

The V call is TRBV18, the J call TRBJ1-2; no definite D call. The CDR3 runs to 13 residues. Germline V gene sequence: CDR1 KGHSH, CDR2 LQKENI. V gave up 4 bases and J gave up 0 bases, with 6 bases separating them. The CDR3 bases are TGTGCCAGCTCACGTGAGGCTAACTATGGCTACACCTTC. Translation: CASSREANYGYTF. Full variable domain (remainder filled in from reference TRBV18 and TRBJ1-2): NAGVMQNPRHLVRRRGQEARLRCSPMKGHSHVYWYRQLPEEGLKFMVYLQKENIIDESGMPKERFSAEFPKEGPSILRIQQVVRGDSAAYFCASSREANYGYTFGSGTRLTVV.

The chain has TRBV2 and TRBJ2-1, with D possibly matching TRBD1 (6 bases). Germline CDR1 reads SNHLY; CDR2 reads FYNNEI. The length of the CDR3 is 14 residues. Trimming took 6 bases from V and 7 from J, leaving 16 bases between them. The CDR3 region has the DNA TGTGCCAGCAGCCCGACTGGACAGAGGAATGAGCAGTTCTTC. Its protein is CASSPTGQRNEQFF.

This chain links TRBV19 with TRBJ1-2, with 12 bases identical to TRBD1. Trimming at V came to 5 bases and at J to 4 bases, leaving 5 bases not matched to a gene. Germline V lookup: CDR1 LNHDA, CDR2 SQIVND (reference sequence). The CDR3 has 15 residues. The CDR3 protein is CASSPGTGGSYGYTF. For the CDR3, the DNA is TGTGCCAGTAGTCCAGGGACAGGGGGCTCCTATGGCTACACCTTC.

The V gene is TRBV18, the J gene TRBJ1-4; D is possibly TRBD1 (6 bases). This CDR3 has 15 amino acids. The V and J ends lost 5 bases and 4 bases respectively, with 14 bases between them. The germline gives CDR1 KGHSH, CDR2 LQKENI. CDR3 amino acids: CASSATGTHNEKLFF. Here the CDR3 DNA reads TGTGCCAGCTCAGCGACCGGGACACATAATGAAAAACTGTTTTTT.

The chain is built from TRBV7-9 and TRBJ2-7, with 7 bases lining up with TRBD2. The ends lost 1 base at V and 2 bases at J; junction bases unmatched: 8. Per germline, CDR1 SEHNR and CDR2 FQNEAQ (reference sequence). The CDR3 length is 16 residues. The CDR3 region has the DNA TGTGCCAGCAGCTTAGGGGGGGGTAGACCAACCTACGAGCAGTACTTC. Translated: CASSLGGGRPTYEQYF.

CDR3 amino acids: CASSGEGMPIYGYTF. CDR3 bases: TGCGCCAGCAGCGGGGAGGGGATGCCGATCTATGGCTACACCTTC. The V and J genes are TRBV5-1 and TRBJ1-2, with D possibly being TRBD1 (5 bases). Germline V lookup: CDR1 SGHRS, CDR2 YFSETQ. This CDR3 has 15 amino acids. V lost 4 bases and J lost 4, with 17 bases in between.

The CDR3 spells CASSQEVGSYEQYF. Written as DNA, the CDR3 is TGTGCCAGCAGCCAAGAAGTCGGGTCCTACGAGCAGTACTTC. The rearrangement joins TRBV14 to TRBJ2-7; D uncertain. The CDR3 totals 14 residues. V was cut by 0 bases and J by 1 base, with 7 bases left in between. Germline lookup yields CDR1 SGHDN and CDR2 FVKESK.

This clone was detected once. The genes are TRBV14 and TRBJ2-7; the D is unclear. The germline V and J ends were trimmed by 4 bases and 6 bases, with 16 bases remaining between them. Germline assignment: CDR1 SGHDN and CDR2 FVKESK. The CDR3 contains 14 residues. This CDR3 reads CASSPRSLLFEQYF. The CDR3 region has the DNA TGTGCCAGCAGCCCGCGTTCTCTTTTATTCGAGCAGTACTTC.